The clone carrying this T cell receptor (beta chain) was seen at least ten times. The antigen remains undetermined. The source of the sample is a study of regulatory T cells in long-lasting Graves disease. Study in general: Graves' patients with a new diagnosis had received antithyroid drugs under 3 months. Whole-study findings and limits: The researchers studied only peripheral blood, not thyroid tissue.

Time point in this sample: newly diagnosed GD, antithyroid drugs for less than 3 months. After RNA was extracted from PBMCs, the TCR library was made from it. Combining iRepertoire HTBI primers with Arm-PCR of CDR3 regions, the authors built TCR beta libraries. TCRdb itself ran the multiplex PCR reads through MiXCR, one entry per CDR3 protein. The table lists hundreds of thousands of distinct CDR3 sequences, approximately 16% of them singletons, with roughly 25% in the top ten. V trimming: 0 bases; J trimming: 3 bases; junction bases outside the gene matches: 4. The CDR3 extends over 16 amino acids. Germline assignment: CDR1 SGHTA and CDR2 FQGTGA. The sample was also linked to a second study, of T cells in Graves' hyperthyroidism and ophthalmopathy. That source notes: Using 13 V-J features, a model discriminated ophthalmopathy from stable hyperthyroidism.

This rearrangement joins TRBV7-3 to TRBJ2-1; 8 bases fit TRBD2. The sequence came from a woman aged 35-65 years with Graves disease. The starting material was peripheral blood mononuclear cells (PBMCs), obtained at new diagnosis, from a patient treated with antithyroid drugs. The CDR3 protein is CASSLTGGGNYNEQFF. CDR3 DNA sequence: TGTGCCAGCAGCTTAACCGGCGGGGGGAACTACAATGAGCAGTTCTTC.